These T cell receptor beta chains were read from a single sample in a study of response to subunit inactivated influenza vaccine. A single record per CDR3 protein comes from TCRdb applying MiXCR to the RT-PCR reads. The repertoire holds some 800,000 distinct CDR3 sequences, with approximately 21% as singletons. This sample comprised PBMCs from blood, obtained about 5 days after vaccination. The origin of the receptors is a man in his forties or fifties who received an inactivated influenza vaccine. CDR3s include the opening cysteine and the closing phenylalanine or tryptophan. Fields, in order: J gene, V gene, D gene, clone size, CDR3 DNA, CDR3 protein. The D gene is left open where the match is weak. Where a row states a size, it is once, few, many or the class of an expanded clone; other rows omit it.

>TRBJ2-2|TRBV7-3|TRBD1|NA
TGTGCCAGCAGCCATACAGGGGGAAACACCGGGGAGCTGTTTTTT
CASSHTGGNTGELFF
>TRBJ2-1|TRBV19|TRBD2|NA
TGTGCCAGTAGTCCAACCGGGGGGGGACACTACAATGAGCAGTTCTTC
CASSPTGGGHYNEQFF
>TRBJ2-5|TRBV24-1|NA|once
TGTGCCACCAGCGATCCTGACAGCAAACAAGAGACCCAGTACTTC
CATSDPDSKQETQYF
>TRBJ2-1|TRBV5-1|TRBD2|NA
TGCGCCAGCAGCTTATCCTCTAGCGGGAGCGGTGAGCAGTTCTTC
CASSLSSSGSGEQFF
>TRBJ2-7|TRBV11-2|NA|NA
TGTGCCAGCAGCTTACGTGAGAGGGGGAGCGGGAAGCAAACCGAGCAGTACTTC
CASSLRERGSGKQTEQYF
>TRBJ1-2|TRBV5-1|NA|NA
TGCGCCAGCACCTCTTCGTTTGACAGTTGGAGAAATGGCTACACCTTC
CASTSSFDSWRNGYTF
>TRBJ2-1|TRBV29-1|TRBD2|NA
TGCAGCGTTGAAGGGGGTGAGGGAGGGCCCTACAATGAGCAGTTCTTC
CSVEGGEGGPYNEQFF
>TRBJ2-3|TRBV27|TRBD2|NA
TGTGCCAGCAGTTCTAGCGGCAGCTACACAGATACGCAGTATTTT
CASSSSGSYTDTQYF
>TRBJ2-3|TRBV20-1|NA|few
TGCAGTGCTCCCCTGGGGGGACACACAGATACGCAGTATTTT
CSAPLGGHTDTQYF
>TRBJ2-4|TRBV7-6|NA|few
TGTGCCAGCAGCAGATCCCGGGCCAGGGAGGCCAAAAACATTCAGTACTTC
CASSRSRAREAKNIQYF
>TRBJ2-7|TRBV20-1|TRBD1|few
TGCAGTGCGGCAGTCGACAGGGCCAGCGAGCAGTACTTC
CSAAVDRASEQYF
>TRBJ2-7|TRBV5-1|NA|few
TGCGCCAGCAGCCCCGGAGGCCAGAACTCCTACGAGCAGTACTTC
CASSPGGQNSYEQYF
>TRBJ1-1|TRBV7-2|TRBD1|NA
TGTGCCAGCAGCCTGGGGACAGGGACCACTGAAGCTTTCTTT
CASSLGTGTTEAFF
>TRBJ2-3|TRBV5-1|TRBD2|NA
TGCGCCAGCAACCTTGGTGGTAGCGGGGACACAGATACGCAGTATTTT
CASNLGGSGDTDTQYF
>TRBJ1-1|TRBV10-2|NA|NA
TGCGCCAGCAAGTCGCTCTGGAACACTGAAGCTTTCTTT
CASKSLWNTEAFF
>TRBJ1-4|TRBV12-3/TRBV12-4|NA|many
TGTGCCAGCAGTTTACAGGGAGGTGAAAAACTGTTTTTT
CASSLQGGEKLFF
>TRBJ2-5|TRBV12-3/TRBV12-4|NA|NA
TGTGCCAGCAGTGTGTACGGGCCGTCGTTGAGAGAGACCCAGTACTTC
CASSVYGPSLRETQYF
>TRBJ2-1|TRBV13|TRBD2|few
TGTGCCAGCAGTGGGACTAGCGTGAACAATGAGCAGTTCTTC
CASSGTSVNNEQFF
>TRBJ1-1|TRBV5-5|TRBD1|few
TGTGCCAGCAGCCTTGACAGGGCCGAGAACACTGAAGCTTTCTTT
CASSLDRAENTEAFF
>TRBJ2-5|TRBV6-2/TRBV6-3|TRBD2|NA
TGTGCCAGCAGATACACACTAGCGGTCCAAGAGACCCAGTACTTC
CASRYTLAVQETQYF
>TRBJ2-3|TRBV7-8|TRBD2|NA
TGTGCCAGTGCACGCCGGGACTACAACACAGATACGCAGTATTTT
CASARRDYNTDTQYF
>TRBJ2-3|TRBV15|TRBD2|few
TGTGCCACCAGCAGAGATAGGTCCCGACTAGCGGGATTCACAGATACGCAGTATTTT
CATSRDRSRLAGFTDTQYF
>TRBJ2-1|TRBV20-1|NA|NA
TGCAGTGCTAGAGATGTGACAGTGGGGGACAATGAGCAGTTCTTC
CSARDVTVGDNEQFF
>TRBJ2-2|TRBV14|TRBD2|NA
TGTGCCAGCAGCACCTGGCGCGGTAGCGGGAGCTTCGGGGAGCTGTTTTTT
CASSTWRGSGSFGELFF
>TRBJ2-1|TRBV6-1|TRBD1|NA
TGTGCCAGCAGTGCAACGGGACAGGCCTTACCGCGGAAGCAGTTCTTC
CASSATGQALPRKQFF
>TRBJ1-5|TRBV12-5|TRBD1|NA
TGTGCTAGTGGTACCGGGACAGGGAATCAGCCCCAGCATTTT
CASGTGTGNQPQHF
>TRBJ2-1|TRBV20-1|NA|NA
TGCAGTGCTAGAGATCTGGGGGGTGAGCAGTTCTTC
CSARDLGGEQFF
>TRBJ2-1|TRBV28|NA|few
TGTGCCAGCAGTTTATTCCAGGGCCACAATGAGCAGTTCTTC
CASSLFQGHNEQFF
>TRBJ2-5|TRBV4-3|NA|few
TGCGCCAGCAGCCAAGAAAGGCCCGGGGACCAGTACTTC
CASSQERPGDQYF
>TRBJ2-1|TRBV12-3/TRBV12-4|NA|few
TGTGCCAGCAGTTTCGGTAGTTTCGTTAAGGGAATCGCTGAGCAGTTCTTC
CASSFGSFVKGIAEQFF